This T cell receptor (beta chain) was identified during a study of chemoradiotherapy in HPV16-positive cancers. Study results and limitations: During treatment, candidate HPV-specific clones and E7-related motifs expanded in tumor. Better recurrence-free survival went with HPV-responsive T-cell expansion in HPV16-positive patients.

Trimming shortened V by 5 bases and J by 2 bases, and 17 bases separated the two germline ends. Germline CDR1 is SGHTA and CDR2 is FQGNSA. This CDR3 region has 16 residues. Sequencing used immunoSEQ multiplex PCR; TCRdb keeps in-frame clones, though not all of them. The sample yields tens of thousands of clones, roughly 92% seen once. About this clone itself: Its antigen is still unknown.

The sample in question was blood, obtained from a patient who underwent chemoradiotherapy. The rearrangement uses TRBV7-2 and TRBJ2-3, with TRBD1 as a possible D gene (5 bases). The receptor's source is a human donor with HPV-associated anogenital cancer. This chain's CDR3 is CASSPGPTRSTDTQYF. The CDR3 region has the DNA TGTGCCAGCAGCCCAGGGCCCACCCGATCCACAGATACGCAGTATTTT.